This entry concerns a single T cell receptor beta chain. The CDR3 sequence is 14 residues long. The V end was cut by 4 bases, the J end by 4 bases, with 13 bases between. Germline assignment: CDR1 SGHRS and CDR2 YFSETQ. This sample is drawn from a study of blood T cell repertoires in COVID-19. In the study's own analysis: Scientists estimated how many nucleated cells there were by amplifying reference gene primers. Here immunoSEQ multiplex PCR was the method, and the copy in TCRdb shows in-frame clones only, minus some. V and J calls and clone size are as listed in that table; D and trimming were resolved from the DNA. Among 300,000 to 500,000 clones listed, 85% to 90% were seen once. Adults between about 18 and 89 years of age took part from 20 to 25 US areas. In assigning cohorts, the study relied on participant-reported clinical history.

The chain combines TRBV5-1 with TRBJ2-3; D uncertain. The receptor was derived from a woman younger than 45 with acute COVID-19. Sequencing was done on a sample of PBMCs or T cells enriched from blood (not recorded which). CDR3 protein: CASSRTDDPDTQYF. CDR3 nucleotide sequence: TGCGCCAGCAGCCGAACAGACGACCCAGATACGCAGTATTTT.